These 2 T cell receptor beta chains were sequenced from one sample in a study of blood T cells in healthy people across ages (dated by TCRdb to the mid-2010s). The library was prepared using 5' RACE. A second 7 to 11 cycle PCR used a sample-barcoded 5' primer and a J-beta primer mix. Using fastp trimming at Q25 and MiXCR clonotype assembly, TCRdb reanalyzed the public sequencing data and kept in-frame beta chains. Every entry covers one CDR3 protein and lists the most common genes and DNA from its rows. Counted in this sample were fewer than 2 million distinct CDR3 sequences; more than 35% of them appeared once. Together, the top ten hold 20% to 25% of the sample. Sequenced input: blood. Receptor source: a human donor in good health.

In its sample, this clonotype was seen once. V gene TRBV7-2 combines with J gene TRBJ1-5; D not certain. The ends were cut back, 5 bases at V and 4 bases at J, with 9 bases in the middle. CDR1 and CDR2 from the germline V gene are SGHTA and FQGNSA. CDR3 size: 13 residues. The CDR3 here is CASSPTNNQPQHF. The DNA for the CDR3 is TGTGCCAGCAGCCCCACTAATAATCAGCCCCAGCATTTT.

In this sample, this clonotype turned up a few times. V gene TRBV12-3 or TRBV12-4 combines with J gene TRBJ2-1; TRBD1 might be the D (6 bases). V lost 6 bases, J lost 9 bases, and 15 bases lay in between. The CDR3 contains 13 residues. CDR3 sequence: CASSYPQGSEQFF. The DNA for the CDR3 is TGTGCCAGCAGCTACCCTCAGGGGAGTGAGCAGTTCTTC.